The sequence of this TCR beta chain was determined in a study of human T cells and chemical hapten exposure. Study at large: Patches that contained 0.01% DPC were applied to the upper back and read at 6 days. Overall study findings and caveats: Alopecia in all donors means immunity may differ from healthy individuals.

Using its own MiXCR run on the RACE reads, TCRdb lists one record per CDR3 protein. This sample has roughly 60,000 distinct CDR3 sequences, with roughly 12% found just once. The CDR3 covers 14 residues. V dropped 0 bases and J dropped 5 bases, with 11 bases sitting between them. Per the germline V gene, CDR1 is DFQATT and CDR2 is SNEGSKA (reference sequence). As to time point: patch test 3, about 24 weeks after DPC sensitization. Treatment: therapeutic diphenylcyclopropenone sensitization with weekly scalp DPC. With regard to this clonotype: The antigen remains unidentified.

The clonotype comes from a man aged 25 to 45 with alopecia areata. Some clones in this sample may be carry-over from other donors' samples. The sample here was whole blood, taken in connection with sensitization to the hapten diphenylcyclopropenone (DPC). The chain carries TRBV20-1 and TRBJ2-1; D is ambiguous. CDR3 protein: CSARDLETHNEQFF. As DNA, the CDR3 is TGCAGTGCTAGAGATCTGGAGACCCACAATGAGCAGTTCTTC.